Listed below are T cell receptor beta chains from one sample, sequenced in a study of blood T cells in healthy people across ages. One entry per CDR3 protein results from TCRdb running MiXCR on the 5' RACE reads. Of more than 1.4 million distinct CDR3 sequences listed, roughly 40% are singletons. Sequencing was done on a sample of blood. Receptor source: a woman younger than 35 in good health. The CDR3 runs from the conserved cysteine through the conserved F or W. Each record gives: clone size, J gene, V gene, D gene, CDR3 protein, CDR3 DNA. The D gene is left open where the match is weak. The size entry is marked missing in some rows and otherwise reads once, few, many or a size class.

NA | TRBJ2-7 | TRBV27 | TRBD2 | CASRAGGDELYF | TGTGCCAGCAGAGCGGGGGGTGACGAGCTGTACTTC
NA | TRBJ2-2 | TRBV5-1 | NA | CASSYAGRDTGELFF | TGCGCCAGCAGCTATGCGGGACGGGACACCGGGGAGCTGTTTTTT
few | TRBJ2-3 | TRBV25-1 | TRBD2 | CASSDRGSGRSDTQYF | TGTGCCAGCAGTGATCGGGGTAGCGGGAGATCAGATACGCAGTATTTT
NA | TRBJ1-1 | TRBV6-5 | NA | CASSYSYVGNTEAFF | TGTGCCAGCAGTTACTCATATGTGGGAAACACTGAAGCTTTCTTT
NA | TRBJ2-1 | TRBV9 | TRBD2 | CASSLGTSGRGDELFF | TGTGCCAGTAGCCTGGGCACTAGCGGGAGGGGGGATGAGCTGTTCTTC
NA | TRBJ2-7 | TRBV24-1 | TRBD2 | CATSDPYQAGAPFEQYF | TGTGCCACCAGTGATCCCTATCAAGCGGGGGCTCCCTTCGAGCAGTACTTC
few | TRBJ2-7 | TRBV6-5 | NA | CASSRTNYEQYF | TGTGCCAGCAGTCGGACAAACTACGAGCAGTACTTC
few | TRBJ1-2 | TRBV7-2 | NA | CASSVVRVDGYTF | TGTGCCAGCAGCGTAGTCCGGGTTGATGGCTACACCTTC
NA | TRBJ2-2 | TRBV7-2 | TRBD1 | CASSSGQPGTGELFF | TGTGCCAGCAGCTCGGGACAGCCCGGCACCGGGGAGCTGTTTTTT
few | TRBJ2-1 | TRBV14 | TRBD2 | CASSQDPIAGAINEQFF | TGTGCCAGCAGCCAAGATCCCATAGCGGGAGCCATCAATGAGCAGTTCTTC
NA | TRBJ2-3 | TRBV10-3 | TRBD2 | CAISEKREGDTQYF | TGTGCCATCAGTGAAAAGCGGGAGGGCGATACGCAGTATTTT
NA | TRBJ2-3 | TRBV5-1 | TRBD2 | CASSPGLARGDTQYF | TGCGCCAGCAGCCCGGGACTAGCACGAGGAGATACGCAGTATTTT
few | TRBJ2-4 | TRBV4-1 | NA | CASSQDRLLAKNIQYF | TGCGCCAGCAGCCAAGATCGGCTCTTAGCCAAAAACATTCAGTACTTC
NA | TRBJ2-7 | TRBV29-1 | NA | CSVDRGEAEQYF | TGCAGCGTTGATAGGGGGGAGGCCGAGCAGTACTTC
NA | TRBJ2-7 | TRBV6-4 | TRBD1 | CASSGGTGASYEQYF | TGTGCCAGCAGTGGGGGGACAGGGGCGTCCTACGAGCAGTACTTC
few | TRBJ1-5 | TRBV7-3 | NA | CASSLTPGNQPQHF | TGTGCCAGCAGCTTAACCCCGGGAAATCAGCCCCAGCATTTT
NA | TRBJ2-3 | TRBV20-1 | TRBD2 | CSARLMGKGGGTDTQYF | TGCAGTGCTCGCCTGATGGGAAAGGGAGGGGGCACAGATACGCAGTATTTT
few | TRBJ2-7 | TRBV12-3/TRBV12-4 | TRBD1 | CASTSGGQAAYEQYF | TGTGCCAGCACCTCCGGGGGACAGGCTGCCTACGAGCAGTACTTC
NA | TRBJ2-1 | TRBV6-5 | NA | CASRQNRRGDNEQFF | TGTGCCAGCAGACAAAACAGGCGAGGGGACAATGAGCAGTTCTTC
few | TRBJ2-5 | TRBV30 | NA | CAWSGNSQETQYF | TGTGCCTGGAGTGGTAACAGCCAAGAGACCCAGTACTTC
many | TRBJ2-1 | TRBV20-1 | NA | CSAERWIPGASPNEQFF | TGCAGTGCTGAGAGGTGGATCCCAGGGGCCTCGCCAAATGAGCAGTTCTTC
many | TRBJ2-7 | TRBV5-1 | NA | CASSLGAGAYEQYF | TGTGCCAGCAGTTTGGGAGCGGGTGCCTACGAGCAGTACTTC
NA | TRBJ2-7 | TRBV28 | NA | CASSLEKHYYEQYF | TGTGCCAGCAGTTTAGAGAAGCATTACTACGAGCAGTACTTC
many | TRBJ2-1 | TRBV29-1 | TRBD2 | CSVEPVPTSGRLDNEQFF | TGCAGCGTTGAACCAGTCCCGACTAGCGGGAGACTCGACAATGAGCAGTTCTTC
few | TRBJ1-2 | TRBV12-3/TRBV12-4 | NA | CASSSRAPGPSNDNYGYTF | TGTGCCAGCAGTTCTCGAGCCCCGGGACCTTCAAACGATAACTATGGCTACACCTTC
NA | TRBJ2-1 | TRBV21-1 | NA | CASTLGPLQRGPLWDEQFF | TGTGCCAGCACCCTGGGCCCCCTGCAACGGGGGCCCTTGTGGGATGAGCAGTTCTTC
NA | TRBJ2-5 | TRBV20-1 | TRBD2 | CSARLAGEETQYF | TGCAGTGCTAGACTAGCGGGGGAAGAGACCCAGTACTTC
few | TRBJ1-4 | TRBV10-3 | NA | CAISEERKEVEKLFF | TGTGCCATCAGTGAAGAGAGGAAGGAGGTTGAAAAACTGTTTTTT
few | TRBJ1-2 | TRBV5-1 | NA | CASSLDRPEGYTF | TGCGCCAGCAGCTTGGACAGACCCGAAGGCTACACCTTC
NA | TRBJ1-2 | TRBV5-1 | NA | CASSIGTANGYTF | TGCGCCAGCAGCATAGGAACAGCAAATGGCTACACCTTC
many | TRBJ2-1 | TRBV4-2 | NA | CASSQAGESSEQFF | TGTGCCAGCAGCCAAGCGGGAGAGAGTAGTGAGCAGTTCTTC
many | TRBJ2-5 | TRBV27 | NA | CASSPGGIQETQYF | TGCGCCAGCAGTCCCGGTGGGATACAAGAGACCCAGTACTTC
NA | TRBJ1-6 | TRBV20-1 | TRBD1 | CSAVPGTGYNSPLHF | TGCAGTGCCGTTCCCGGGACAGGCTACAATTCACCCCTCCACTTT
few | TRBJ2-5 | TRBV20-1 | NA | CSATDSPQETQYF | TGCAGTGCTACCGACTCCCCCCAAGAGACCCAGTACTTC
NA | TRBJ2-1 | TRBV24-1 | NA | CATSDLGTQSYNEKFF | TGTGCCACCAGTGATTTGGGGACACAATCCTACAATGAGAAGTTCTTC
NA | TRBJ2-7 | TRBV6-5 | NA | CASIGGRNYEQYF | TGTGCCAGCATAGGTGGCAGAAACTACGAGCAGTACTTC
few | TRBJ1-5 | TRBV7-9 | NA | CASSLGTGGTNQPQHF | TGTGCCAGCAGCTTAGGTACCGGGGGCACCAATCAGCCCCAGCATTTT
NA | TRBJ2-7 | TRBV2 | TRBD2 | CASSGDPGLAGSYEQYF | TGTGCCAGCAGCGGGGATCCGGGACTAGCGGGTTCCTACGAGCAGTACTTC
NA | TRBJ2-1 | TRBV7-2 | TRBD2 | CASNLVGLAGVSNEQFF | TGTGCCAGCAACTTAGTGGGACTAGCGGGAGTGAGCAATGAGCAGTTCTTC
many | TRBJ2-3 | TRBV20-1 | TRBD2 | CSARDSGGGRGTDTQYF | TGCAGTGCTAGAGATTCTGGCGGCGGGAGGGGGACAGATACGCAGTATTTT
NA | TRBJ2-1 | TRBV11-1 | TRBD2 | CASSLACGTSAYNEQFF | TGTGCCAGCAGCTTAGCGTGCGGGACTAGCGCCTACAATGAGCAGTTCTTC
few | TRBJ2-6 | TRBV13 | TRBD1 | CASSLVGAGGSGANVLTF | TGTGCCAGCAGCTTAGTAGGGGCAGGGGGTTCTGGGGCCAACGTCCTGACTTTC
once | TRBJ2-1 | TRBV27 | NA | CASRRIRNEQFF | TGTGCCAGCAGGCGGATCCGGAATGAGCAGTTCTTC
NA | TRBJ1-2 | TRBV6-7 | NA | CASSYIDGYGYTF | TGTGCCAGCAGTTACATAGACGGCTATGGCTACACCTTC
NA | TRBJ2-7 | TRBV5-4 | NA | CASSPEGDSYEQYF | TGTGCCAGCAGCCCCGAGGGAGACTCCTACGAGCAGTACTTC